This T cell receptor beta chain came from a study of blood T cell repertoires in COVID-19. Study-level information: Italy, Spain and the United States were the sources of the convalescent and acute COVID-19 samples. T cells, B-cell-depleted T cells, or PBMCs supplied cDNA or gDNA.

In germline, CDR1 is SGHRS, CDR2 YFSETQ. The ends were cut back, 0 bases at V and 0 bases at J, with 4 bases in the middle. The CDR3 has 13 amino acids. Authors' analysis steps: It was from reference gene primer amplification that nucleated cell counts were estimated. Clones were sequenced by immunoSEQ multiplex PCR, and TCRdb holds only the in-frame ones, with some missing. D and trimming come from the DNA, and the V and J calls and clone size come from that table. The repertoire holds under 200,000 clones, with more than 75% as singletons. The sequencing input was peripheral blood. The sequence was collected from a man in his forties with active or convalescent COVID-19. The rearrangement uses TRBV5-1 and TRBJ2-7; D is uncertain. CDR3 in amino acids: CASSLVRSYEQYF. CDR3 sequence (DNA): TGCGCCAGCAGCTTGGTGCGCTCCTACGAGCAGTACTTC. Together with reference TRBV5-1 and TRBJ2-7, the CDR3 gives the full variable domain: KAGVTQTPRYLIKTRGQQVTLSCSPISGHRSVSWYQQTPGQGLQFLFEYFSETQRNKGNFPGRFSGRQFSNSRSEMNVSTLELGDSALYLCASSLVRSYEQYFGPGTRLTVT.